The next 27 T cell receptor beta chains were all read from a single sample in a study of T-cell memory formation after mild COVID-19. Via MiXCR, TCRdb re-called the 5' RACE reads, giving one row per CDR3 protein. The data contain under 300,000 distinct CDR3 sequences, roughly 17% of them singletons. The sample consisted of PBMCs or a T cell subset sorted from them (not recorded which). The receptor set was obtained from a man aged 18 to 30 who had mild COVID-19 (a few samples of this study predate the infection). Cell type and time point are not known.

This clonotype was observed a handful of times. The gene calls are TRBV7-7 and TRBJ2-3; no firm D call. The CDR3 loop spans 9 amino acids. Germline V gives CDR1 SSHAT, CDR2 FNYEAQ (reference sequence). In nucleotides, the CDR3 is TGTGCTAGCCCAAATACGCAGTATTTT. It translates to CASPNTQYF.

This clonotype has ten or more counts. The chain is built from TRBV7-6 and TRBJ2-1, with D unresolved. V was pared by 1 base and J by 6 bases, with 7 bases between. The CDR3 extends over 13 amino acids. CDR1 and CDR2 (germline): SGHVS, FNYEAQ. The CDR3 nucleotides read TGTGCCAGCAGCTTAGATTCGGGCAATGAGCAGTTCTTC. As protein: CASSLDSGNEQFF. The full variable domain, in which reference TRBV7-6 and TRBJ2-1 provide the parts outside the CDR3, is GAGVSQSPRYKVTKRGQDVALRCDPISGHVSLYWYRQALGQGPEFLTYFNYEAQQDKSGLPNDRFSAERPEGSISTLTIQRTEQRDSAMYRCASSLDSGNEQFFGPGTRLTVL.

On this clonotype: One end of the junction is discordant with germline, which a read error may explain. This chain links TRBV7-9 with TRBJ1-5; TRBD1 matches at 7 bases. The germline CDR1 and CDR2 sequences are SEHNR and FQNEAQ (reference sequence). The CDR3 extends over 15 amino acids. CDR3 coding DNA: TGTGCCAGCAGATTAGGAGGGGGCTCCAATCAGCCCCAGCATTTT. This encodes CASRLGGGSNQPQHF.

There are many counts of this clonotype. This chain connects TRBV7-2 to TRBJ1-6; D perhaps matches TRBD1 (5 bases). The germline V gene has CDR1 SGHTA and CDR2 FQGNSA. V was cut by 3 bases and J by 10 bases, with 10 bases left in between. There are 13 residues in the CDR3. The CDR3 DNA follows: TGTGCCAGCAGCTTTCTAGGGGCCTCACCCCTCCACTTT. It translates to CASSFLGASPLHF.

This clonotype was seen repeatedly, ten times or more. This chain joins TRBV7-2 and TRBJ2-3; no definite D call. The CDR3 consists of 14 residues. Germline V lookup: CDR1 SGHTA, CDR2 FQGNSA. V shed 5 bases and J shed 0 bases, with 9 bases lying between them. The CDR3 nucleotides are TGTGCCAGCAGCCAGGACGCAAGCACAGATACGCAGTATTTT. It specifies CASSQDASTDTQYF.

This rearrangement joins TRBV5-1 to TRBJ2-5; the match to TRBD1 covers 7 bases. This CDR3 spans 16 amino acids. The germline V gene has CDR1 SGHRS and CDR2 YFSETQ. With 1 base clipped from V and 0 bases from J, the junction kept 6 bases outside the gene matches. CDR3 region: CASSLLGQGDQETQYF. The CDR3 DNA sequence: TGCGCCAGCAGCTTGTTAGGCCAGGGGGACCAAGAGACCCAGTACTTC.

This clonotype turned up a few times. The chain has TRBV6-6 and TRBJ1-1; 11 bases are shared with TRBD1. Trimming cost V 5 bases and J 4 bases; bases outside gene matches: 6. This CDR3 has 15 amino acids. The germline V gene has CDR1 MNHNY and CDR2 SVGAGI (reference sequence). The CDR3 here is CASSMDRGRITEAFF. CDR3 bases: TGTGCCAGCAGTATGGACAGGGGGCGAATCACTGAAGCTTTCTTT.

At least ten counts were recorded for this clonotype. V usage is TRBV4-1 and J usage is TRBJ1-1, with 8 positions matching TRBD1. Germline CDR1 MGHRA, CDR2 YSYEKL. Trimming took 2 bases from V and 7 from J; bases not matched to a gene: 6. The CDR3 extends over 14 amino acids. The CDR3 DNA reads as TGCGCCAGCAGCCAACCGACAGGGGAGGATGAAGCTTTCTTT. Residues: CASSQPTGEDEAFF.

About this clonotype: It may be a read error: a sequence one base away is much more abundant. The chain has TRBV6-2 or TRBV6-3 and TRBJ1-1; D unresolved. Trimming left V 5 bases short and J 1 base short, with 8 bases between. The CDR3 is 13 residues long. Germline V gene sequence: CDR1 MNHEY, CDR2 SVGEGT. The CDR3 bases are TGTGCCAGCAGTCCCCAGTGGAACACTGAAGCTTTCTTT. Amino acids: CASSPQWNTEAFF.

The genes are TRBV24-1 and TRBJ2-3; possible D gene TRBD2, 5 bases. Trimming left V 4 bases short and J 3 bases short, with 7 bases between. The CDR3 loop spans 13 amino acids. Germline CDR1 and CDR2: KGHDR and SFDVKD. The CDR3 region is CATSERTTDTQYF. Written as DNA, the CDR3 is TGTGCCACCAGTGAGCGGACTACAGATACGCAGTATTTT.

The V call is TRBV9, the J call TRBJ2-3; no reliable D call. The CDR3 is 12 amino acids. Trimming took 4 bases from V and 6 from J, leaving 9 bases between them. The germline V gene encodes CDR1 SGDLS and CDR2 YYNGEE. As DNA, the CDR3 is TGTGCCAGCAGCTCCCGTCTGGATACGCAGTATTTT. Its translation is CASSSRLDTQYF.

The chain employs TRBV4-1 and TRBJ1-6; D gene uncertain. This CDR3 has 14 residues. The germline V and J ends were trimmed by 0 bases and 7 bases, with 7 bases remaining between them. In germline, CDR1 is MGHRA, CDR2 YSYEKL. The chain's CDR3 is CASSQEGGNSPLHF. The CDR3 nucleotides read TGCGCCAGCAGCCAAGAAGGAGGGAATTCACCCCTCCACTTT.

This chain connects TRBV20-1 to TRBJ2-5; D is ambiguous. CDR3 size: 12 residues. The V end lost 3 bases, the J end lost 4 bases, and 9 bases lay between the germline ends. Germline CDR1 reads DFQATT; CDR2 reads SNEGSKA (reference sequence). CDR3 region: CSASRPGETQYF. For the CDR3, the DNA is TGCAGTGCTAGTAGGCCAGGAGAGACCCAGTACTTC.

This clonotype was counted a few times. V gene TRBV4-1 combines with J gene TRBJ2-7; 8 bases map to TRBD2. The CDR3 consists of 15 residues. With 4 bases clipped from V and 7 bases from J, the junction kept 12 bases outside the gene matches. The V gene's germline CDR1 is MGHRA and CDR2 YSYEKL. CDR3 protein: CASSRGTGGTYEQYF. CDR3 sequence (DNA): TGCGCCAGCAGCCGCGGTACGGGGGGGACTTATGAGCAGTACTTC.

There are a few counts of this clonotype. The CDR3 is CASSLARLAGEPSTDTQYF. The CDR3 DNA follows: TGTGCCAGCAGCTTGGCGCGGCTAGCGGGGGAACCTAGCACAGATACGCAGTATTTT. The rearrangement joins TRBV5-6 to TRBJ2-3; TRBD2 aligns across 10 bases. Looked up from germline, CDR1 is SGHDT and CDR2 is YYEEEE. The V segment lost 0 bases and the J segment 0 bases; nucleotides outside the gene matches: 10. The CDR3 runs to 19 residues.

The genes are TRBV9 and TRBJ2-5; D perhaps matches TRBD2 (6 bases). Germline CDR1 SGDLS, CDR2 YYNGEE. This CDR3 comprises 14 residues. V was cut by 0 bases and J by 5 bases, with 11 bases left in between. The DNA of the CDR3 is TGTGCCAGCAGCGTAGCCCGTGGGGGGGAGACCCAGTACTTC. Its protein is CASSVARGGETQYF.

The sample holds many counts of this clonotype. The J gene is TRBJ2-1, the V gene TRBV5-6; D call uncertain. The CDR3 consists of 15 residues. Trimming shortened V by 0 bases and J by 0 bases, and 7 bases separated the two germline ends. Germline CDR1 is SGHDT and CDR2 is YYEEEE. The CDR3 region is CASSLGPSSYNEQFF. In DNA form, the CDR3 reads TGTGCCAGCAGCTTGGGACCCAGCTCCTACAATGAGCAGTTCTTC.

Only a few counts were recorded for this clonotype. CDR3 sequence (DNA): TGCGCCAGCAGCCGGACAGGAGGGGAAGAAAAACTGTTTTTT. Its translation: CASSRTGGEEKLFF. The gene calls are TRBV5-1 and TRBJ1-4; 7 positions agree with TRBD1. Germline assignment: CDR1 SGHRS and CDR2 YFSETQ. The CDR3 has 14 residues. V lost 4 bases, J lost 8 bases, and 8 bases stayed unmatched. Drawing the rest from reference TRBV5-1 and TRBJ1-4, the complete variable domain is KAGVTQTPRYLIKTRGQQVTLSCSPISGHRSVSWYQQTPGQGLQFLFEYFSETQRNKGNFPGRFSGRQFSNSRSEMNVSTLELGDSALYLCASSRTGGEEKLFFGSGTQLSVL.

This clonotype is a singleton in its sample. V is TRBV14 and J is TRBJ1-6; TRBD1 matches at 8 bases. Trimming cost V 4 bases and J 14 bases; bases outside gene matches: 10. Germline CDR1 is SGHDN and CDR2 is FVKESK. This CDR3 has 14 residues. The CDR3 here is CASSLGTGFFTLHF. CDR3 DNA: TGTGCCAGCAGCCTCGGGACAGGATTCTTCACCCTCCACTTT.

The chain couples TRBV6-2 or TRBV6-3 to TRBJ2-5; D is undetermined. Germline-derived CDR1 and CDR2 are MNHEY and SVGEGT. CDR3 size: 12 residues. V lost 6 bases, J lost 6 bases, and 11 bases lay in between. The CDR3 loop is CASSYDIKTQYF. CDR3 nucleotide sequence: TGTGCCAGCAGCTACGACATAAAGACCCAGTACTTC.

J is TRBJ2-7 and V is TRBV6-5; 7 positions match TRBD2. The CDR3 sequence is 14 residues long. V lost 7 bases and J lost 6; bases outside the gene matches: 12. Germline loops: CDR1 MNHEY, CDR2 SVGAGI. Here the CDR3 DNA reads TGTGCCAGCATGCCGGTCACGGGGGAGGGCGAGCAGTACTTC. Its protein product is CASMPVTGEGEQYF.

This clonotype was recorded a few times. This chain joins TRBV18 and TRBJ2-5, with D perhaps TRBD1 or TRBD2 (5 bases each). There are 15 residues in the CDR3. Trimming removed 2 bases at V and 7 bases at J, with 17 bases between. Germline V lookup: CDR1 KGHSH, CDR2 LQKENI. Here the CDR3 reads CASSPADGARGTQYF. As DNA, the CDR3 is TGTGCCAGCTCACCAGCGGACGGGGCCCGCGGGACCCAGTACTTC.

The chain combines TRBV5-8 with TRBJ1-5; TRBD1 matches at 8 bases. Germline V gene lookup returns CDR1 SGHTS and CDR2 YDEGEE. This CDR3 is 15 amino acids long. V was pared by 4 bases and J by 8 bases, with 11 bases of the junction left unmatched. The DNA for the CDR3 is TGTGCCAGCAGCCTTGGGACAGGAGCAAATAAGCCCCAGCATTTT. Translating gives CASSLGTGANKPQHF.

This clonotype was detected only a few times. The rearrangement joins TRBV6-1 to TRBJ1-4; 8 nucleotides line up with TRBD1. Germline V gives CDR1 MNHNS, CDR2 SASEGT. The CDR3 covers 14 residues. V was clipped by 6 bases and J by 8 bases; unmatched bases: 8. The CDR3 DNA reads TGTGCCAGCAGCTACGGACAGGGCGGCGAAAAACTGTTTTTT. Translation gives CASSYGQGGEKLFF.

The DNA of the CDR3 is TGTGCCAGCACCCGAGGGAGCTATGGCTACACCTTC. It is translated as CASTRGSYGYTF. This chain uses TRBV12-3 or TRBV12-4 with TRBJ1-2; D not resolved. V was shortened by 7 bases and J by 4 bases, with 10 bases between the two germline ends. The CDR3 is made up of 12 amino acids.

This chain joins TRBV9 and TRBJ2-7, with D maybe TRBD1 (5 bases). The CDR3 extends over 14 amino acids. Germline CDR1 is SGDLS and CDR2 is YYNGEE. Trimming took 3 bases from V and 5 from J, leaving 15 bases between them. The CDR3 nucleotides read TGTGCCAGCAGCGATCGACAGTTTTCCAACGAGCAGTACTTC. Its translation: CASSDRQFSNEQYF.

The genes are TRBV7-6 and TRBJ2-3; 7 bases fit TRBD1. Germline V gives CDR1 SGHVS, CDR2 FNYEAQ. The CDR3 length is 15 residues. The trim removed 3 bases at V and 1 base at J, leaving 4 bases unmatched. The CDR3 spells CASSFGDRGTDTQYF. The CDR3, as DNA: TGTGCCAGCAGCTTCGGGGACAGAGGCACAGATACGCAGTATTTT.